This T cell receptor (beta chain) was documented in a study of shared T cell receptors in the human thymus. Measured with immunoSEQ multiplex PCR; TCRdb has only the in-frame clones, and not every one. The repertoire includes roughly 660,000 clones, roughly 90% of them detected once, and 0.0095% to 0.012% sits in the top ten. Germline CDR1 reads SGHTA; CDR2 reads FQGNSA. V lost 1 base and J lost 8; bases outside the gene matches: 1. There are 14 residues in the CDR3. The same data also contributed to another study, on human thymus T cells.

This receptor was identified in a boy younger than two with a congenital heart defect. What was sequenced was thymocytes. The rearrangement joins TRBV7-2 to TRBJ2-3, with 12 positions matching TRBD2. The CDR3 sequence is CASSLGLAGVTQYF. The CDR3 DNA is TGTGCCAGCAGCTTAGGACTAGCGGGAGTTACGCAGTATTTT. The full variable domain, with the rest looked up from reference TRBV7-2 and TRBJ2-3, is GAGVSQSPSNKVTEKGKDVELRCDPISGHTALYWYRQSLGQGLEFLIYFQGNSAPDKSGLPSDRFSAERTGGSVSTLTIQRTQQEDSAVYLCASSLGLAGVTQYFGPGTRLTVL.